This TCR beta chain was identified during a study of blood T cell repertoires in COVID-19. Background on the study: Sites across the United States, Italy and Spain contributed samples from acute and convalescent COVID-19.

This clone is medium-sized. This CDR3 spans 12 amino acids. Germline assignment: CDR1 MNHEY and CDR2 SMNVEV (reference sequence). Trimming cost V 4 bases and J 11 bases, with 12 bases left between them. Authors' methods: Estimation of nucleated cell counts was performed using reference gene primer amplification. TCRdb's copy holds only in-frame clones and misses some; the assay was immunoSEQ multiplex PCR. From that table come the V and J calls and clone size; the DNA was used to work out D and trimming. Found here are over 100,000 clones, approximately 84% of them singletons; the top ten hold just under 10%.

This clonotype was obtained from a man in his forties with active or convalescent COVID-19. The chain carries TRBV27 and TRBJ1-3; no clear D. The sequenced material came from peripheral blood. CDR3 amino acids: CASSSGNYPIYF. The CDR3 bases are TGTGCCAGCAGTTCAGGCAATTACCCCATATATTTT.